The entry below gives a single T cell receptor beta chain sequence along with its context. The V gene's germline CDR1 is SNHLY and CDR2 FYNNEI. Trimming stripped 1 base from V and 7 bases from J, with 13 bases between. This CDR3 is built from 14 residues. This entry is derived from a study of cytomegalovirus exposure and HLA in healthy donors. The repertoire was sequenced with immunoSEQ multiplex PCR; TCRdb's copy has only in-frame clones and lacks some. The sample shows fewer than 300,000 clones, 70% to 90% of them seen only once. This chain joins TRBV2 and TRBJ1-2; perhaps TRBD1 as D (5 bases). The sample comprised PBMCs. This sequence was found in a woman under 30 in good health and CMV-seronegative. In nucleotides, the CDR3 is TGTGCCAGCAGTGAAGAGATCTCAGGGTTTGGCTACACCTTC. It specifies CASSEEISGFGYTF.